Listed below are T cell receptor beta chains from one sample, sequenced in a study of vaccination effects on CD4 cells after COVID-19. Antigens for these TCRs are unknown. The method was immunoSEQ multiplex PCR; TCRdb's version includes in-frame clones alone and lacks a portion of them. The repertoire holds 50,000 to 75,000 clones, with approximately 80% as singletons. The starting material was CD4+ T cells from PBMCs cultured without peptide, obtained before COVID-19 vaccination. The receptor source for this set is a human donor who received a COVID-19 vaccine. Each CDR3 is given with its conserved first and last residue. Fields, in order: D gene, J gene, clone size, V gene, CDR3 protein, CDR3 DNA. A D gene is named only where the DNA matches it firmly. A row's size may be missing; if present it is once, few, many or a size class.

d_call: TRBD1; j_call: TRBJ2-3; clone_size: NA; v_call: TRBV10-1; cdr3_aa: CASSSGQGLTDTQYF; cdr3_nt: TGCGCCAGCAGTTCGGGACAGGGATTAACAGATACGCAGTATTTT
d_call: TRBD2; j_call: TRBJ2-4; clone_size: NA; v_call: TRBV11-2; cdr3_aa: CASSSGTSAPQNIQYF; cdr3_nt: TGTGCCAGCAGCTCCGGGACTAGCGCACCCCAAAACATTCAGTACTTC
d_call: NA; j_call: TRBJ1-3; clone_size: NA; v_call: TRBV28; cdr3_aa: CASSLVSSGNTIYF; cdr3_nt: TGTGCCAGCAGTTTAGTTAGCTCTGGAAACACCATATATTTT
d_call: NA; j_call: TRBJ2-5; clone_size: NA; v_call: TRBV9; cdr3_aa: CASSVGNTQETQYF; cdr3_nt: TGTGCCAGCAGCGTAGGCAACACTCAAGAGACCCAGTACTTC
d_call: NA; j_call: TRBJ1-5; clone_size: NA; v_call: TRBV6-5; cdr3_aa: CASSWTPNQPQHF; cdr3_nt: TGTGCCAGCAGCTGGACCCCCAATCAGCCCCAGCATTTT
d_call: NA; j_call: TRBJ1-2; clone_size: NA; v_call: TRBV19; cdr3_aa: CASSTGRRYGYTF; cdr3_nt: TGTGCCAGTAGTACTGGACGGAGATATGGCTACACCTTC
d_call: NA; j_call: TRBJ2-2; clone_size: NA; v_call: TRBV6-5; cdr3_aa: CASRRRGDWTGELFF; cdr3_nt: TGTGCCAGCAGACGCAGGGGGGATTGGACCGGGGAGCTGTTTTTT
d_call: TRBD1; j_call: TRBJ1-2; clone_size: NA; v_call: TRBV25-1; cdr3_aa: CASSERTGYMWGYTF; cdr3_nt: TGTGCCAGCAGTGAAAGGACAGGGTATATGTGGGGCTACACCTTC
d_call: TRBD2; j_call: TRBJ2-3; clone_size: NA; v_call: TRBV9; cdr3_aa: CASSVGSGMQYF; cdr3_nt: TGTGCCAGCAGCGTAGGTAGCGGGATGCAGTATTTT
d_call: TRBD1; j_call: TRBJ1-1; clone_size: NA; v_call: TRBV5-5; cdr3_aa: CASHLYGTGPSTEAFF; cdr3_nt: TGTGCCAGCCACCTCTACGGGACAGGGCCCAGCACTGAAGCTTTCTTT
d_call: TRBD2; j_call: TRBJ2-2; clone_size: few; v_call: TRBV19; cdr3_aa: CASRTSGGVYDTGELFF; cdr3_nt: TGTGCCAGCCGGACTAGCGGGGGGGTTTATGACACCGGGGAGCTGTTTTTT
d_call: NA; j_call: TRBJ1-6; clone_size: NA; v_call: TRBV14; cdr3_aa: CASSRYGGGSPLHF; cdr3_nt: TGTGCCAGCAGCCGCTACGGGGGAGGGTCACCCCTCCACTTT
d_call: TRBD1; j_call: TRBJ2-5; clone_size: NA; v_call: TRBV5-5; cdr3_aa: CASSFGQVQETQYF; cdr3_nt: TGTGCCAGCAGTTTCGGACAGGTTCAAGAGACCCAGTACTTC
d_call: TRBD1; j_call: TRBJ2-6; clone_size: NA; v_call: TRBV5-1; cdr3_aa: CASSLGWGQGALSGANVLTF; cdr3_nt: TGCGCCAGCAGCTTGGGATGGGGGCAGGGGGCACTCTCTGGGGCCAACGTCCTGACTTTC
d_call: TRBD1; j_call: TRBJ2-1; clone_size: NA; v_call: TRBV3-1/TRBV3-2; cdr3_aa: CASSPRTGGLRNEQFF; cdr3_nt: TGTGCCAGCAGCCCTCGGACAGGGGGATTAAGGAATGAGCAGTTCTTC
d_call: NA; j_call: TRBJ2-1; clone_size: NA; v_call: TRBV20-1; cdr3_aa: CSARAYNEQFF; cdr3_nt: TGCAGTGCTAGAGCTTACAATGAGCAGTTCTTC
d_call: NA; j_call: TRBJ1-5; clone_size: NA; v_call: TRBV30; cdr3_aa: CASSKSSLDQPQHF; cdr3_nt: TGTGCCTCGTCTAAGTCGTCTTTGGATCAGCCCCAGCATTTT
d_call: TRBD2; j_call: TRBJ2-5; clone_size: once; v_call: TRBV6-6; cdr3_aa: CASKPGTSKETQYF; cdr3_nt: TGTGCCAGTAAACCCGGGACTAGTAAAGAGACCCAGTACTTC
d_call: NA; j_call: TRBJ1-1; clone_size: NA; v_call: TRBV5-8; cdr3_aa: CASPVGVYSMGLNTEAFF; cdr3_nt: TGTGCCAGCCCCGTGGGTGTTTACAGTATGGGACTCAACACTGAAGCTTTCTTT
d_call: TRBD1; j_call: TRBJ1-5; clone_size: NA; v_call: TRBV9; cdr3_aa: CASSPGQGGHQPQHF; cdr3_nt: TGTGCCAGCAGCCCAGGACAGGGAGGTCATCAGCCCCAGCATTTT
d_call: TRBD2; j_call: TRBJ2-3; clone_size: once; v_call: TRBV7-9; cdr3_aa: CASSRESGGADTQYF; cdr3_nt: TGTGCCAGCAGCAGAGAAAGCGGGGGGGCAGATACGCAGTATTTT
d_call: TRBD1; j_call: TRBJ1-1; clone_size: NA; v_call: TRBV29-1; cdr3_aa: CSVEDRRTGRLNTAFF; cdr3_nt: TGCAGCGTTGAAGATCGGAGGACAGGACGTCTGAATACAGCTTTCTTT
d_call: NA; j_call: TRBJ1-6; clone_size: NA; v_call: TRBV7-2; cdr3_aa: CASSANRVRNSPLHF; cdr3_nt: TGTGCCAGCAGCGCCAACAGGGTGCGGAATTCACCCCTCCACTTT
d_call: NA; j_call: TRBJ1-2; clone_size: few; v_call: TRBV5-1; cdr3_aa: CASSLGASYGYTF; cdr3_nt: TGCGCCAGCAGCTTGGGAGCTAGCTATGGCTACACCTTC